The 16 T cell receptor beta chains listed next were all sequenced from one sample in a study of T cell repertoires in cytomegalovirus infection. These TCRs are of unknown antigen specificity. TCRdb re-called the reads with MiXCR, one entry per CDR3 protein. The table has roughly 170,000 distinct CDR3 sequences, roughly 22% seen once. The specimen was CD8+ T cells from cultured PBMCs, collected from culture after CMV antigen stimulation. The receptors come from a human donor in good health (CMV status not recorded). Some clones in this sample may be carry-over from other donors' samples.

The rearrangement joins TRBV27 to TRBJ1-6; D uncertain. Trimming took 4 bases from V and 5 from J, leaving 9 bases between them. The CDR3 has 14 amino acids. The germline V gene encodes CDR1 MNHEY and CDR2 SMNVEV (reference sequence). The CDR3 DNA is TGTGCCAGCAGTTCAACAGCGCATAATTCACCCCTCCACTTT. Translating it yields CASSSTAHNSPLHF.

This clonotype was detected only a few times. V is TRBV6-1 and J is TRBJ1-1; tentatively, D is TRBD1 (6 bases). This CDR3 is 15 amino acids long. Germline CDR1 and CDR2: MNHNS and SASEGT. V was cut by 2 bases and J by 5 bases, with 15 bases left in between. The CDR3 DNA is TGTGCCAGCAGTGAATTCCCCCAGGGGAGGACTGAAGCTTTCTTT. Translating gives CASSEFPQGRTEAFF.

The sample holds a few counts of this clonotype. The chain couples TRBV7-6 to TRBJ1-2; D unclear. Germline values: CDR1 SGHVS, CDR2 FNYEAQ. The ends were cut back, 1 base at V and 6 bases at J, with 9 bases in the middle. This CDR3 spans 13 amino acids. The CDR3 DNA follows: TGTGCCAGCAGCTTAGTTTCTCAGGATGGCTACACCTTC. Amino acids: CASSLVSQDGYTF.

J is TRBJ2-3 and V is TRBV4-1; TRBD2 matches 11 bases. CDR3 length equals 16 residues. CDR1 is MGHRA and CDR2 is YSYEKL in the germline V gene. The V gene end was trimmed by 0 bases and the J gene end by 4 bases; junction bases not matched to a gene: 3. The CDR3 coding sequence is TGCGCCAGCAGCCAAGATACTAGCGGGGGTCCAGATACGCAGTATTTT. This codes for CASSQDTSGGPDTQYF.

V is TRBV6-2 or TRBV6-3 and J is TRBJ1-2, with 10 bases fitting TRBD1. V lost 8 bases, J lost 7 bases, and 16 bases stayed unmatched. The germline V gene has CDR1 MNHEY and CDR2 SVGEGT. This CDR3 has 16 amino acids. The CDR3 protein is CASVRDRGPRGLGYTF. The DNA for the CDR3 is TGTGCCAGCGTCCGGGACAGGGGCCCGCGGGGGCTTGGCTACACCTTC.

This clonotype was seen a few times. CDR3 bases: TGTGCCAGCAGTCCTCTAAGATACGAGCAGTACTTC. Translation: CASSPLRYEQYF. The rearrangement joins TRBV6-1 to TRBJ2-7; D is unresolved. CDR1 is MNHNS, CDR2 SASEGT, per germline. Trimming pared 5 bases from V and 4 bases from J, leaving 9 bases between. This CDR3 is built from 12 residues.

This clonotype was seen a handful of times. The chain employs TRBV7-9 and TRBJ2-3; D is possibly TRBD2 (5 bases). The V gene's germline CDR1 is SEHNR and CDR2 FQNEAQ (reference sequence). The CDR3 consists of 15 residues. The germline V and J ends were trimmed by 4 bases and 3 bases, with 14 bases remaining between them. The CDR3 bases are TGTGCCAGCAGCTCCAATCGAGGGCGGACAGATACGCAGTATTTT. As protein: CASSSNRGRTDTQYF.

This clonotype was detected only a few times. The chain carries TRBV4-3 and TRBJ2-7; 11 bases line up with TRBD2. CDR1 is LGHNA and CDR2 is YSLEER in the germline V gene. This CDR3 has 17 amino acids. V dropped 0 bases and J dropped 1; count of bases not matched to a gene: 5. CDR3 nucleotide sequence: TGCGCCAGCAGCCAAGATTATGCTAGCGGGGGGTCCTACGAGCAGTACTTC. Protein: CASSQDYASGGSYEQYF.

This clonotype was counted a few times. The rearrangement joins TRBV13 to TRBJ2-7, with 7 bases identical to TRBD1. This CDR3 contains 14 residues. Germline CDR1 and CDR2: PRHDT and FYEKMQ (reference sequence). The junction had 6 bases not matched to a gene; V was cut back by 3 bases and J by 4 bases. The CDR3 coding sequence is TGTGCCAGCAGCTTGGACAGGAATAATTACGAGCAGTACTTC. This encodes CASSLDRNNYEQYF.

This clonotype was detected ten times or more. The CDR3 nucleotides read TGTGCCACCAGTGATTCTGGACAAGAGACCCAGTACTTC. Translation: CATSDSGQETQYF. The chain couples TRBV24-1 to TRBJ2-5; D unclear. This CDR3 spans 13 amino acids. V was cut by 2 bases and J by 2 bases, with 5 bases left in between. Germline V gene sequence: CDR1 KGHDR, CDR2 SFDVKD.

This clonotype has only a few counts. V and J are TRBV4-1 and TRBJ1-5; 12 bases line up with TRBD1. Germline CDR1 MGHRA, CDR2 YSYEKL. The V and J ends lost 1 base and 7 bases, in that order; junction bases with no gene match: 11. The CDR3 is 18 amino acids. CDR3 in DNA: TGCGCCAGCAGCCAAGCGGTACCGGGACAGGGGGCTCGGCAGCCCCAGCATTTT. As protein: CASSQAVPGQGARQPQHF.

This clonotype was recorded a few times. The chain uses TRBV12-3 or TRBV12-4 and TRBJ1-1; a weak D match, TRBD1 (5 bases). The CDR3 loop spans 12 amino acids. Trimming removed 1 base at V and 7 bases at J, with 7 bases between. CDR3 loop: CASSLGGIEAFF. In DNA form, the CDR3 reads TGTGCCAGCAGTTTAGGGGGGATTGAAGCTTTCTTT.

DNA for the CDR3: TGTGCCAGCAGCCCGGTCGGGACAGGGGCTTACGAGCAGTACTTC. This codes for CASSPVGTGAYEQYF. The chain joins TRBV7-2 to TRBJ2-7; 10 bases align to TRBD1. CDR3 size: 15 residues. V was clipped by 5 bases and J by 4 bases; unmatched bases: 8. Germline V gives CDR1 SGHTA, CDR2 FQGNSA.

This clonotype appeared a few times. The chain uses TRBV4-1 and TRBJ1-6; 7 positions match TRBD1. V lost 3 bases and J lost 0; bases outside the gene matches: 8. Germline V gene sequence: CDR1 MGHRA, CDR2 YSYEKL. The CDR3 has 18 amino acids. The CDR3: CASSQEMDRSSYNSPLHF. For the CDR3, the DNA is TGCGCCAGCAGCCAGGAAATGGACAGGAGCTCCTATAATTCACCCCTCCACTTT.

This clonotype showed up many times. This chain links TRBV6-2 or TRBV6-3 with TRBJ2-1; 10 bases line up with TRBD1. The ends lost 0 bases at V and 7 bases at J; junction bases unmatched: 12. The germline V gene encodes CDR1 MNHEY and CDR2 SVGEGT. The CDR3 sequence is 18 residues long. The CDR3 spells CASSYSETGGPRMNEQFF. In nucleotides, the CDR3 is TGTGCCAGCAGTTACTCAGAGACAGGGGGCCCCCGGATGAATGAGCAGTTCTTC.

The chain couples TRBV12-3 or TRBV12-4 to TRBJ2-3; the match to TRBD1 covers 10 bases. This CDR3 comprises 15 residues. V gave up 5 bases and J gave up 6 bases; unmatched junction bases: 8. Written as DNA, the CDR3 is TGTGCCAGCAGTCCCGGGACAGGGGCCGTGGATACGCAGTATTTT. Translation: CASSPGTGAVDTQYF.